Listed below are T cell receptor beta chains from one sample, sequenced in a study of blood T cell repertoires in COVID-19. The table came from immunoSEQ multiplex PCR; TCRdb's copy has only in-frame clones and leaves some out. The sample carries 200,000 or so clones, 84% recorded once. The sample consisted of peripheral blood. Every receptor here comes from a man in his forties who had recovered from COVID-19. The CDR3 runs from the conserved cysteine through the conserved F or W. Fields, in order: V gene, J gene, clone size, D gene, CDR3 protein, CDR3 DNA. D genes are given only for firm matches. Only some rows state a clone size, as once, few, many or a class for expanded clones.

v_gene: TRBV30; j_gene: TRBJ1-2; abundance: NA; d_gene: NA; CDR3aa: CAWSVPGRVGGYTF; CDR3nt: TGTGCCTGGAGTGTACCTGGGAGGGTGGGCGGCTACACCTTC
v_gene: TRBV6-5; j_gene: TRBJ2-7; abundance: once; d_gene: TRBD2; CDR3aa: CASRTGTSVYEQYF; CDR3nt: TGTGCCAGCAGGACCGGGACTAGCGTCTACGAGCAGTACTTC
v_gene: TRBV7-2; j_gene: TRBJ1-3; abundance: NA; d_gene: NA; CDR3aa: CASSLEGQLFPSSGNTIYF; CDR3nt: TGTGCCAGCAGCTTAGAAGGACAGCTTTTTCCCTCCTCTGGAAACACCATATATTTT
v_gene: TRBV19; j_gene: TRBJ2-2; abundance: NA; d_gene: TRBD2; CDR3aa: CASSTRTSGGTGELFF; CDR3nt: TGTGCCAGTAGTACACGTACTAGCGGGGGAACCGGGGAGCTGTTTTTT
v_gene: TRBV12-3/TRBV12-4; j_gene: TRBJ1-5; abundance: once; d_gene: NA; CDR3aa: CASNQGNGQPQHF; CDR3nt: TGTGCCAGCAACCAGGGGAATGGACAGCCCCAGCATTTT
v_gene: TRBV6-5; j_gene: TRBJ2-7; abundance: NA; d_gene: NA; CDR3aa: CASSRLGTYEQYF; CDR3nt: TGTGCCAGCAGCCGACTTGGAACCTACGAGCAGTACTTC
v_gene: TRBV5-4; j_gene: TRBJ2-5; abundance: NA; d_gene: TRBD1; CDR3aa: CASSLAGTEETQYF; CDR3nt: TGTGCCAGCAGCTTGGCCGGGACAGAAGAGACCCAGTACTTC
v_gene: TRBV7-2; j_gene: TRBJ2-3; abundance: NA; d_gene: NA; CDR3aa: CASSLRGQRTDTQYF; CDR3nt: TGTGCCAGCAGCTTGCGGGGACAGAGGACAGATACGCAGTATTTT
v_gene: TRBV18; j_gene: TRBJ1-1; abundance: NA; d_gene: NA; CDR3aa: CASSPPSGRDGEAFF; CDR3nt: TGTGCCAGCTCACCACCGTCGGGCAGGGATGGGGAAGCTTTCTTT
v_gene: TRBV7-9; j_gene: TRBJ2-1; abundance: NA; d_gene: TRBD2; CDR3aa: CASSSGLAVNEQFF; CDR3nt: TGTGCCAGCAGCTCGGGACTAGCGGTCAATGAGCAGTTCTTC
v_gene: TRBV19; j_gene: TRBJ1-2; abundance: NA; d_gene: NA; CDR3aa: CASSSPGRGLGEDGYTF; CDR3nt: TGTGCCAGTAGCTCACCGGGCCGAGGGCTGGGTGAGGATGGCTACACCTTC
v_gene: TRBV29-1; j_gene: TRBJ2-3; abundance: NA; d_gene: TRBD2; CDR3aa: CSVVPRGLAGTDTQYF; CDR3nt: TGCAGCGTTGTCCCGAGGGGACTAGCCGGGACAGATACGCAGTATTTT
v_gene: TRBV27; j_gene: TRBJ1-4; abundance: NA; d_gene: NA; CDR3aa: CASSLSVGGPEKLFF; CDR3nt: TGTGCCAGCAGTTTATCCGTCGGGGGGCCCGAAAAACTGTTTTTT
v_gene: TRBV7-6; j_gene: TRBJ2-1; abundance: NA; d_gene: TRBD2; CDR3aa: CASPTRVRGGRKPYNEQFF; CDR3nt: TGTGCCAGCCCCACACGGGTAAGGGGCGGGAGGAAACCCTACAATGAGCAGTTCTTC
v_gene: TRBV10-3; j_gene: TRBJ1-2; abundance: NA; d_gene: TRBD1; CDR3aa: CAISGRKQGTWYGYTF; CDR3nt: TGTGCCATCAGTGGCCGAAAACAGGGGACGTGGTATGGCTACACCTTC
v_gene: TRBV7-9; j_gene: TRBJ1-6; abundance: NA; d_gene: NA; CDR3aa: CASSLYSVDNSPLHF; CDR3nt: TGTGCCAGCAGCTTATATTCAGTGGATAATTCACCCCTCCACTTT
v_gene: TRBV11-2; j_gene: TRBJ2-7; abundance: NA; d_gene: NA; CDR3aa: CASSSTTREQYF; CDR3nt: TGTGCCAGCAGCTCGACAACTCGGGAGCAGTACTTC
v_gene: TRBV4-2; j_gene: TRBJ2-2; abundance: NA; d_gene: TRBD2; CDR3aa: CASSRPRAGDLTGELFF; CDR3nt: TGTGCCAGCAGCAGGCCGAGGGCGGGAGACCTCACCGGGGAGCTGTTTTTT
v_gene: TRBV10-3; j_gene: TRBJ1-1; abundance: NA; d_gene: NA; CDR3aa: CAISLVGGNTEAFF; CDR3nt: TGTGCCATCAGTTTAGTCGGAGGGAACACTGAAGCTTTCTTT
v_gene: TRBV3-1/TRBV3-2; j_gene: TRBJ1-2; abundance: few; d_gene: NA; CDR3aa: CASSPQAGGYTF; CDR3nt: TGTGCCAGCAGCCCTCAGGCGGGAGGCTACACCTTC
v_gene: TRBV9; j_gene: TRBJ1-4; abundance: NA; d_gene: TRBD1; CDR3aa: CASSNGQGANNEKLFF; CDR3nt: TGTGCCAGCAGCAATGGACAGGGGGCTAACAATGAAAAACTGTTTTTT
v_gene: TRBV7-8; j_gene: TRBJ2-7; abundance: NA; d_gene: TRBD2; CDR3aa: CASRLAGVLTPYEQYF; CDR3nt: TGTGCCAGCCGACTAGCGGGAGTCCTAACCCCCTACGAGCAGTACTTC
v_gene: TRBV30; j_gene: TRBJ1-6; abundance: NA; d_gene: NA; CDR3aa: CASEDTNNSPLHF; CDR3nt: TGTGCCTCCGAGGACACAAATAATTCACCCCTCCACTTT
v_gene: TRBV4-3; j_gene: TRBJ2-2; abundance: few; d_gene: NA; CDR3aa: CASSHPGVRTGELFF; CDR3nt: TGCGCCAGCAGCCACCCGGGAGTAAGAACCGGGGAGCTGTTTTTT
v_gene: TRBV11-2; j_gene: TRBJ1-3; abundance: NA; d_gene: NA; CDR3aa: CASSSGQINPIYF; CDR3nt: TGTGCCAGCAGCTCAGGACAGATTAATCCCATATATTTT
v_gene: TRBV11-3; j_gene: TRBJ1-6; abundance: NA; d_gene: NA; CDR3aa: CASSLEGGSYSPLHF; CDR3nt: TGTGCCAGCAGCTTAGAAGGAGGGTCCTATTCACCCCTCCACTTT
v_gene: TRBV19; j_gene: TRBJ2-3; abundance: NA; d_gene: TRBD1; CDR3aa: CASSMRGTDHLTDTQYF; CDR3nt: TGTGCCAGTAGTATGAGGGGGACAGATCACCTCACAGATACGCAGTATTTT
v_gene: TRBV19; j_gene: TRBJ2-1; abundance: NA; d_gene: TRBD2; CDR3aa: CASSIFSREAKPYNEQFF; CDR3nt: TGTGCCAGTAGTATATTCTCGCGGGAGGCCAAACCTTACAATGAGCAGTTCTTC
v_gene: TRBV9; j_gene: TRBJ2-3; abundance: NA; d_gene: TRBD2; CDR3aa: CASSVLSGRDTQYF; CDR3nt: TGTGCCAGCAGCGTCCTAAGCGGGAGGGATACGCAGTATTTT
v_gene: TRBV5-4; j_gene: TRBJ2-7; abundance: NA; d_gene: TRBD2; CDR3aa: CASSLEGLAGGEQYF; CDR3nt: TGTGCCAGCAGCTTGGAGGGTCTAGCGGGGGGCGAGCAGTACTTC
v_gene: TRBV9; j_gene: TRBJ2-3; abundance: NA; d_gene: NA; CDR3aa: CASSVRGDTQYF; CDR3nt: TGTGCCAGCAGCGTCCGGGGAGATACGCAGTATTTT
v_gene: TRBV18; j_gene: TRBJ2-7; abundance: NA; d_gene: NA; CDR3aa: CASSPPGSYEQYF; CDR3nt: TGTGCCAGCTCACCACCCGGCTCCTACGAGCAGTACTTC
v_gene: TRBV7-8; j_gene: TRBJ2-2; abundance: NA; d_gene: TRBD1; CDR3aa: CASRPDRVSFTGELFF; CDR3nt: TGTGCCAGCAGACCGGACAGGGTTTCGTTTACCGGGGAGCTGTTTTTT
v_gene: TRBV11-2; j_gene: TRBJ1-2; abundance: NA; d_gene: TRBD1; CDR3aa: CASSRQGANYGYTF; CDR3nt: TGTGCCAGCAGTAGACAGGGGGCTAACTATGGCTACACCTTC
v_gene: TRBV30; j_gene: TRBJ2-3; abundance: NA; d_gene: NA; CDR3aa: CAWRSYGGRTQYF; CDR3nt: TGTGCCTGGAGGAGTTACGGGGGACGAACGCAGTATTTT
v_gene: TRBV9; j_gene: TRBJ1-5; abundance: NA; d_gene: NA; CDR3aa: CASSSQINQPQHF; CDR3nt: TGTGCCAGCAGCTCACAGATCAATCAGCCCCAGCATTTT
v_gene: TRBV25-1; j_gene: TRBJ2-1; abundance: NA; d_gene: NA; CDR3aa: CASSRSDEQFF; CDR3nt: TGTGCCAGCAGTCGGTCTGATGAGCAGTTCTTC
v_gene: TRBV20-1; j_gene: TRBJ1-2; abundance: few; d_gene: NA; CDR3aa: CSASIRGGYTF; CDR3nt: TGCAGTGCCAGTATAAGAGGTGGCTACACCTTC
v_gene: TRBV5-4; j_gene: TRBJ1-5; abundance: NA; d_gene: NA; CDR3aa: CASSFSGSNQPQHF; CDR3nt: TGTGCCAGCAGCTTTTCGGGAAGCAATCAGCCCCAGCATTTT
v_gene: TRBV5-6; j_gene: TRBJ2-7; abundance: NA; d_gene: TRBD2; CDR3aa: CASSLARGGSSYEQYF; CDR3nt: TGTGCCAGCAGCTTGGCCCGGGGGGGGAGCTCCTACGAGCAGTACTTC
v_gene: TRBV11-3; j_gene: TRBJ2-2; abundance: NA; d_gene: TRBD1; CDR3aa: CASSSGQGAAGELFF; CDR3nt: TGTGCCAGCAGCTCGGGACAGGGGGCAGCCGGGGAGCTGTTTTTT
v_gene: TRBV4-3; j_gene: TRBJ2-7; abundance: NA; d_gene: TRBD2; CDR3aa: CASSQVGGGPYEQYF; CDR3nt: TGCGCCAGCAGCCAAGTCGGGGGGGGGCCCTACGAGCAGTACTTC
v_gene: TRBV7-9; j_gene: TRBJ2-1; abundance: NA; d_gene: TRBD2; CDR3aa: CASSSGLAEYNEQFF; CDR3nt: TGTGCCAGCAGCTCCGGACTAGCGGAGTACAATGAGCAGTTCTTC
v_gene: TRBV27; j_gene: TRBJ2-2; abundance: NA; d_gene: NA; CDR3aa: CASSGYLPRGMNTGELFF; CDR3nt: TGTGCCAGCAGTGGATATCTGCCCCGGGGTATGAACACCGGGGAGCTGTTTTTT
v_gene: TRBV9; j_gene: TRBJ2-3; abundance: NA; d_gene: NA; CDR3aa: CASSVGRRVTDTQYF; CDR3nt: TGTGCCAGCAGCGTGGGTAGGAGAGTCACAGATACGCAGTATTTT
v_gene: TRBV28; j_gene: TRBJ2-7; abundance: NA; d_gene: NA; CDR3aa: CASSRYEQYF; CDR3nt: TGTGCCAGCAGCAGATACGAGCAGTACTTC
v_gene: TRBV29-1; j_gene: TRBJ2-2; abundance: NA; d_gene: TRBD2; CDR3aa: CSGRKGLAGHTGELFF; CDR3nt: TGCAGCGGTCGAAAGGGACTAGCGGGACACACCGGGGAGCTGTTTTTT
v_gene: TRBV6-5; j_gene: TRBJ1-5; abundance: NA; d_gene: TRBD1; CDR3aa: CASRTGQGQNQPQHF; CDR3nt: TGTGCCAGCAGGACGGGACAGGGACAGAATCAGCCCCAGCATTTT
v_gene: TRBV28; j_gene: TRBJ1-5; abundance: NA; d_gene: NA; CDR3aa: CASSLAGRGYQPQHF; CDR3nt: TGTGCCAGCAGTTTAGCGGGGAGGGGATATCAGCCCCAGCATTTT
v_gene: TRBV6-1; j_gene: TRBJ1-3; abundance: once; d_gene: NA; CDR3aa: CASSEKRHRYTIYF; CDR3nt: TGTGCCAGCAGTGAAAAGAGACACCGATACACCATATATTTT
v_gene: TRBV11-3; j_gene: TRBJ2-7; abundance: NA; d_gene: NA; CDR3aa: CASSWRQGWYEQYF; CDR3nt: TGTGCCAGCAGCTGGCGGCAGGGGTGGTACGAGCAGTACTTC
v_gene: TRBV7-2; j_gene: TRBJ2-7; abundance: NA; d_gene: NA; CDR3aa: CASSLGHSSYEQYF; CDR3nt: TGTGCCAGCAGCTTAGGTCATAGCTCCTACGAGCAGTACTTC
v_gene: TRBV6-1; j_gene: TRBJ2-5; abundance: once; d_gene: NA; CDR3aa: CASSEQASDGPQETQYF; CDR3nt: TGTGCCAGCAGCGAACAGGCCAGTGACGGCCCCCAAGAGACCCAGTACTTC
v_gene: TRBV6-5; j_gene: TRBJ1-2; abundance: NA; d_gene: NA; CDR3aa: CASSIAGRLDYGYTF; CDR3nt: TGTGCCAGCAGTATCGCGGGGCGGCTCGACTATGGCTACACCTTC